This entry lists 5 T cell receptor beta chains sequenced from one sample in a study of OX40 agonist ivuxolimab in advanced cancers. The data were produced by immunoSEQ multiplex PCR, yet TCRdb's version contains in-frame clones alone and is incomplete. This sample carries tens of thousands of clones, 88% of them seen once, and the ten largest clones take 0.72%. The material was CD4+ or CD8+ T cells sorted from blood, obtained in a trial of the OX40 agonist ivuxolimab. The receptor set was obtained from an adult with an advanced solid tumor such as melanoma, head and neck, liver or kidney cancer.

CDR3 DNA: TGTGCCAGCTCCCCCCTACAGGGACGGGATGAGCAGTTCTTC. It encodes CASSPLQGRDEQFF. The rearrangement uses TRBV18 and TRBJ2-1, with a tentative D call TRBD1 (6 bases). The CDR3 is made up of 14 amino acids. Trimming removed 6 bases from V and 8 bases from J, with 17 bases in between. Looked up from germline, CDR1 is KGHSH and CDR2 is LQKENI. Supplemented by reference TRBV18 and TRBJ2-1, the full variable domain reads NAGVMQNPRHLVRRRGQEARLRCSPMKGHSHVYWYRQLPEEGLKFMVYLQKENIIDESGMPKERFSAEFPKEGPSILRIQQVVRGDSAAYFCASSPLQGRDEQFFGPGTRLTVL.

The chain carries TRBV15 and TRBJ2-5; tentative D call: TRBD1 (6 bases). Germline values: CDR1 LNHNV, CDR2 YYDKDF (reference sequence). The V gene lost 3 bases and the J gene lost 0 bases, with 11 bases spanning the gap. The CDR3 totals 15 residues. CDR3 nucleotide sequence: TGTGCCACCAGCAGCATCGGGACAAACCAAGAGACCCAGTACTTC. The encoded protein is CATSSIGTNQETQYF.

The chain links TRBV12-5 to TRBJ1-1; TRBD1 might be the D (6 bases). The CDR3 has 15 amino acids. The germline V and J ends were trimmed by 4 bases and 2 bases, with 14 bases remaining between them. Per germline, CDR1 LGHNT and CDR2 FRNRAP. In DNA, the CDR3 is TGTGCTAGTGGTTGGGCCATCAGGGGAAACACTGAAGCTTTCTTT. Translated: CASGWAIRGNTEAFF. The variable domain in full, completed from reference TRBV12-5 and TRBJ1-1, reads DARVTQTPRHKVTEMGQEVTMRCQPILGHNTVFWYRQTMMQGLELLAYFRNRAPLDDSGMPKDRFSAEMPDATLATLKIQPSEPRDSAVYFCASGWAIRGNTEAFFGQGTRLTVV.

This clone was observed a single time. This chain links TRBV6-5 with TRBJ2-2; D not certain. Trimming removed 2 bases at V and 3 bases at J, with 1 base between. Germline CDR1 and CDR2: MNHEY and SVGAGI. The CDR3 runs 12 residues. The chain's CDR3 is CASSYHTGELFF. CDR3 coding DNA: TGTGCCAGCAGTTACCACACCGGGGAGCTGTTTTTT.

V usage is TRBV19 and J usage is TRBJ2-5; 13 positions agree with TRBD2. Trimming took 4 bases from V and 4 from J; bases not matched to a gene: 3. CDR1 and CDR2 from the germline V gene are LNHDA and SQIVND (reference sequence). The CDR3 contains 15 residues. The CDR3 protein is CASSTGLAGVETQYF. The CDR3 DNA reads TGTGCCAGTAGTACTGGACTAGCGGGAGTAGAGACCCAGTACTTC.